This record looks at one T cell receptor beta chain sequence and its context. This entry comes from a study of TIL therapy for anti-PD-1-resistant metastatic lung cancer. Sequencing used immunoSEQ v3. Sequencing depth was 1.5 million to 2 million read pairs for survey level, roughly 5-6 million for deep. The data were produced by immunoSEQ multiplex PCR, yet TCRdb's version contains in-frame clones alone and is incomplete. Here the sample spans 45,000 to 50,000 clones, 71% being singletons. Documented time point: pre-treatment sample, taken before nivolumab and TIL therapy. Tumor tissue came from excised metastases, mostly pleural nodules or supraclavicular lymph nodes. From germline, CDR1 is MDHEN and CDR2 SYDVKM. The CDR3 contains 15 residues. V trimming: 3 bases; J trimming: 1 base; junction bases outside the gene matches: 6.

The TCR originated in a person aged 25-85 years with non-small cell lung cancer. The J gene is TRBJ2-7, the V gene TRBV28; 7 nucleotides match TRBD2. The material was tumor tissue, obtained at baseline. CDR3 nucleotide sequence: TGTGCCAGCAGTTTGGGGGGGGTCCTATCCTACGAGCAGTACTTC. It yields the protein CASSLGGVLSYEQYF.